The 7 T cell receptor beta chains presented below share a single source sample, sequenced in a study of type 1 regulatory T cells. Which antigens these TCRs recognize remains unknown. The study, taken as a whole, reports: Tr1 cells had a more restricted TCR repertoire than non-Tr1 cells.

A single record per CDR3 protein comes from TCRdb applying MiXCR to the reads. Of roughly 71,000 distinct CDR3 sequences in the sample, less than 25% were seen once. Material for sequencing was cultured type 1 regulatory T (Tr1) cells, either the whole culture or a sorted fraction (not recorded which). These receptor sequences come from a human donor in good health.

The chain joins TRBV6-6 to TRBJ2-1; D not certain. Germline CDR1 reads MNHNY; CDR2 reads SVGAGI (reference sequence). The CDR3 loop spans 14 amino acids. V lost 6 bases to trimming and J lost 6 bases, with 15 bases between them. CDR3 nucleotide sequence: TGTGCCAGCAGCAAACAAGGACGCGGCAATGAGCAGTTCTTC. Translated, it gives CASSKQGRGNEQFF.

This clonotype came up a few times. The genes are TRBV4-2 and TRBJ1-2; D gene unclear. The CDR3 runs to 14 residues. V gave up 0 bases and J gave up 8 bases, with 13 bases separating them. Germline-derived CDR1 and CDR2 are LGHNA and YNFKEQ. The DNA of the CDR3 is TGTGCCAGCAGCCAAGATCCGGATTTTCGCGGCTACACCTTC. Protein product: CASSQDPDFRGYTF.

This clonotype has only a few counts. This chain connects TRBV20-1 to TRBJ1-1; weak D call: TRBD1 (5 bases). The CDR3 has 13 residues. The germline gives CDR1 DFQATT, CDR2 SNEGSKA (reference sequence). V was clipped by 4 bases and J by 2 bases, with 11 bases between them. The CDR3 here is CSATGSGNTEAFF. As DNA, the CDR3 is TGCAGTGCTACAGGGAGTGGTAACACTGAAGCTTTCTTT.

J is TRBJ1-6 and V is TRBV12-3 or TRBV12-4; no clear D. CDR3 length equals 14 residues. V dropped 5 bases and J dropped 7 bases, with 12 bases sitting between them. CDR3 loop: CASSGRPLNSPLHF. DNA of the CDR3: TGTGCCAGCAGTGGCCGACCGTTGAATTCACCCCTCCACTTT.

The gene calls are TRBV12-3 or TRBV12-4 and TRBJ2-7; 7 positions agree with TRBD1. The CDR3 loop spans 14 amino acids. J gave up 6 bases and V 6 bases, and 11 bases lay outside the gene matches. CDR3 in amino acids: CASRDTGVSGEQYF. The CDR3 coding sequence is TGTGCCAGCAGAGACACAGGGGTGTCAGGCGAGCAGTACTTC.

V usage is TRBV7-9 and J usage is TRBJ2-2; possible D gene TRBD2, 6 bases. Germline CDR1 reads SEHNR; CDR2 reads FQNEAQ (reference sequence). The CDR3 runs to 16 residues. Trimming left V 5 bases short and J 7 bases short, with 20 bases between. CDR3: CASSPLMRGKVGELFF. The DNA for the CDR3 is TGTGCCAGCAGCCCCCTAATGCGCGGGAAGGTCGGGGAGCTGTTTTTT. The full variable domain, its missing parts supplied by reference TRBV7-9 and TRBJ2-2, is DTGVSQNPRHKITKRGQNVTFRCDPISEHNRLYWYRQTLGQGPEFLTYFQNEAQLEKSRLLSDRFSAERPKGSFSTLEIQRTEQGDSAMYLCASSPLMRGKVGELFFGEGSRLTVL.

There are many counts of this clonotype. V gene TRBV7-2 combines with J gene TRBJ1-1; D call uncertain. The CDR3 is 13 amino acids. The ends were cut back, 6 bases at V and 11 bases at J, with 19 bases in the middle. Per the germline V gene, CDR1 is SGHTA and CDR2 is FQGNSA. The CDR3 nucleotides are TGTGCCAGCAGTCCCAACTTTGGGCAAGGGGCTTTCTTT. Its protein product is CASSPNFGQGAFF. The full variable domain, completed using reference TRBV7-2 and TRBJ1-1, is GAGVSQSPSNKVTEKGKDVELRCDPISGHTALYWYRQSLGQGLEFLIYFQGNSAPDKSGLPSDRFSAERTGGSVSTLTIQRTQQEDSAVYLCASSPNFGQGAFFGQGTRLTVV.